The sequence of this T cell receptor beta chain was determined in a study of T-cell reconstitution after alpha-beta-depleted transplantation in children. Study observations and caveats: Expanded clones from the graft, numbering several hundred, reportedly supplied alpha-beta T cells about two months after transplant. From surviving recipient T cells and thymic progenitors came the high day-60 TCRbeta diversity observed in some patients. Newly produced T cells mostly provided counts and TCRbeta diversity after one year, as hyperexpanded clones declined.

Unique molecular identifiers were incorporated when the TCRbeta library was constructed. TCRdb reprocessed the PCR reads via MiXCR and lists one record per CDR3 protein. The table lists approximately 300,000 distinct CDR3 sequences, about 9.4% of them singletons. This clonotype has more than one count but fewer than ten. What it binds is not known. The specimen comprised PBMCs, sampled before TCRalphabeta/CD19-depleted stem cell transplant. The sequence derives from a boy younger than two with acute myeloid leukemia, due to receive a stem cell transplant.

Here the CDR3 DNA reads TGTGCCAGTAGGATGACAGGGGGCCCCTCCTACGAGCAGTACTTC. This gives the protein CASRMTGGPSYEQYF. The V gene is TRBV19, the J gene TRBJ2-7; 10 nucleotides match TRBD1. Germline CDR1 is LNHDA and CDR2 is SQIVND (reference sequence). This CDR3 comprises 15 residues. The V segment lost 6 bases and the J segment 0 bases; nucleotides outside the gene matches: 5. The full variable domain, in which reference TRBV19 and TRBJ2-7 provide the parts outside the CDR3, is DGGITQSPKYLFRKEGQNVTLSCEQNLNHDAMYWYRQDPGQGLRLIYYSQIVNDFQKGDIAEGYSVSREKKESFPLTVTSAQKNPTAFYLCASRMTGGPSYEQYFGPGTRLTVT.